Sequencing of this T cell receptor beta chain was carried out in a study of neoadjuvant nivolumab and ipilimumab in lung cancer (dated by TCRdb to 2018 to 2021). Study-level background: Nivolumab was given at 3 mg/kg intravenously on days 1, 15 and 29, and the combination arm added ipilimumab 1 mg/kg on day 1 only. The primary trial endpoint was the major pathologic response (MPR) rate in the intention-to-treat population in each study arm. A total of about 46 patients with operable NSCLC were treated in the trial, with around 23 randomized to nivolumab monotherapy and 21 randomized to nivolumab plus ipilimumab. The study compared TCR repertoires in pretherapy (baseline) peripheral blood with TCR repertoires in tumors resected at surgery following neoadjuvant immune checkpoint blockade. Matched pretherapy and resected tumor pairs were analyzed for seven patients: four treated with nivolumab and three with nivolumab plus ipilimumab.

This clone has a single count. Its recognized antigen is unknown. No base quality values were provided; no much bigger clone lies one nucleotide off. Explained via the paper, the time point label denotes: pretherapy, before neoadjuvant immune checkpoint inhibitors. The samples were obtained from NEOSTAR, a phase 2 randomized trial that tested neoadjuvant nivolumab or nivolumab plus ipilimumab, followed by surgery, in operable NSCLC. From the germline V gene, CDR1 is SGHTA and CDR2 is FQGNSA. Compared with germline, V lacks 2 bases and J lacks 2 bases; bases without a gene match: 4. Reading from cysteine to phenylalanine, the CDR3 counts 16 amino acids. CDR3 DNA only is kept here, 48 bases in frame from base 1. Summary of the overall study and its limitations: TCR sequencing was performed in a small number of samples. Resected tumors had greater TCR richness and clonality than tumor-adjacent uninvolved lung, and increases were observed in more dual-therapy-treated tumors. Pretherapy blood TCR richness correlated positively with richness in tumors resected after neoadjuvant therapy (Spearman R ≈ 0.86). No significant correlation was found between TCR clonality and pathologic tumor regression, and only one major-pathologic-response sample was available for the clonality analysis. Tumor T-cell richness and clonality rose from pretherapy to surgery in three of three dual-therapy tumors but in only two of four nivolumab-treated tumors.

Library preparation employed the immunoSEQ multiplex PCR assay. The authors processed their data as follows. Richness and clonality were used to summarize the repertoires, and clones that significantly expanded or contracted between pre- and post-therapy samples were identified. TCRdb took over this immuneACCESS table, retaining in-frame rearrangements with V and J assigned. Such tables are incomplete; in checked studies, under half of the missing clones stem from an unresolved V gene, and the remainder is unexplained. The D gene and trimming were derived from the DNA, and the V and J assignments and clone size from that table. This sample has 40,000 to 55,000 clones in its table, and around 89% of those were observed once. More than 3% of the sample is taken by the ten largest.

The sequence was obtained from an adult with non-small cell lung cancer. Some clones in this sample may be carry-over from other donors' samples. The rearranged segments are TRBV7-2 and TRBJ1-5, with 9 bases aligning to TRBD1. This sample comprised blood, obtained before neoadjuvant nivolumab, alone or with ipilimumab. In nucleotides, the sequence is TGTGCCAGCAGCTTAAGGGGACAGGGTGGCAATCAGCCCCAGCATTTT. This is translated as CASSLRGQGGNQPQHF.